This T cell receptor beta chain is from a study of shared clonotypes between healthy human individuals. This CDR3 has 15 amino acids. Per germline, CDR1 SNHLY and CDR2 FYNNEI. With 7 bases clipped from V and 0 bases from J, the junction kept 9 bases outside the gene matches. The study's findings and limits: For sorted subsets, rarefaction showed incomplete sequencing despite large depth.

Notes on this clone: The antigen is not known.

Authors' methods: Junction-only sequences without quality scores came from ImmunoSEQ, so filtering differed. Sequencing was performed with immunoSEQ multiplex PCR; in TCRdb, only in-frame clones are kept and a portion is missing. V and J calls and clone size are given by that table; D and trimming were obtained from the DNA. The table includes some 500,000 clones, approximately 94% detected once. Donation came from healthy HIV-negative adults that had no recent acute infections or vaccinations. Into CD45RA+ naive and CD45RA-negative memory subsets, the CD4+ cells were split. This TCR came from a woman in her thirties in good health. The sequenced material came from naive CD4+ T cells sorted from blood. Sample subset: CD45RA+ positively selected. This rearrangement joins TRBV2 to TRBJ2-7, with 7 bases lining up with TRBD1. The DNA for the CDR3 is TGTGCCAGCACAGGACTGGACAGGAGCTCCTACGAGCAGTACTTC. Its translation is CASTGLDRSSYEQYF.